The rows below give T cell receptor beta chains drawn from one sample of a study of T-cell reconstitution after alpha-beta-depleted transplantation in children. Using its own MiXCR run on the PCR reads, TCRdb lists one record per CDR3 protein. The table lists 350,000 to 450,000 distinct CDR3 sequences, roughly 15% of them singletons. This specimen was PBMCs, taken from the stem cell graft. These receptors originate from a human donor who donated a stem cell graft to a child with Fanconi anemia. Both conserved end residues are part of each CDR3. Fields, in order: V gene, J gene, D gene, clone size, CDR3 protein, CDR3 DNA. D genes are given only for firm matches. Clone size appears in some rows only: once, few, many, or a class for an expanded clone.

>TRBV7-6|TRBJ2-1|-|many
CASSLGGISTYNEQFF
TGTGCCAGCAGCTTAGGAGGGATAAGCACCTACAATGAGCAGTTCTTC
>TRBV4-2|TRBJ1-2|TRBD1|few
CASSQDFGRGQNYGYTF
TGTGCCAGCAGCCAAGATTTCGGCAGGGGGCAGAACTATGGCTACACCTTC
>TRBV9|TRBJ2-7|TRBD2|-
CASSTLPGGIYEQYF
TGTGCCAGCAGCACCCTCCCGGGGGGAATCTACGAGCAGTACTTC
>TRBV5-5|TRBJ1-5|-|-
CASSKTISNQPQHF
TGTGCCAGCAGCAAGACAATTAGCAATCAGCCCCAGCATTTT
>TRBV9|TRBJ1-1|-|many
CASSVGGPVFF
TGTGCCAGCAGCGTAGGGGGGCCCGTTTTCTTT
>TRBV7-2|TRBJ2-3|TRBD2|few
CASSLGASGVTDTQYF
TGTGCCAGCAGCTTAGGGGCTAGCGGGGTCACAGATACGCAGTATTTT
>TRBV15|TRBJ1-5|-|many
CATRYQGSNQPQHF
TGTGCCACCAGGTATCAGGGTAGCAATCAGCCCCAGCATTTT
>TRBV12-3/TRBV12-4|TRBJ2-2|-|-
CASSRSRRTGELFF
TGTGCCAGCAGTCGTAGCCGAAGAACCGGGGAGCTGTTTTTT
>TRBV29-1|TRBJ2-1|TRBD1|-
CSLTRRDRQFF
TGCAGCTTAACCCGTCGGGACAGGCAGTTCTTC
>TRBV6-5|TRBJ2-1|TRBD2|-
CASRHAGGGGDNEQFF
TGTGCCAGCAGGCACGCAGGTGGCGGGGGGGACAATGAGCAGTTCTTC
>TRBV21-1|TRBJ1-1|-|few
CASSKIYTANTEAFF
TGTGCCAGCAGCAAAATCTATACAGCGAACACTGAAGCTTTCTTT
>TRBV20-1|TRBJ1-5|-|few
CSASAGIGNQPQHF
TGCAGTGCTAGCGCCGGGATTGGGAATCAGCCCCAGCATTTT
>TRBV20-1|TRBJ2-1|TRBD1|few
CSARDQWTGGKGSYNEQFF
TGCAGTGCTAGAGATCAGTGGACAGGGGGCAAAGGCTCCTACAATGAGCAGTTCTTC
>TRBV5-6|TRBJ1-4|-|few
CASSFGQQRGEKLFF
TGTGCCAGCAGCTTCGGACAGCAGAGGGGGGAAAAACTGTTTTTT
>TRBV7-2|TRBJ2-2|TRBD2|few
CASSAGLAGTGELFF
TGTGCCAGCAGCGCGGGACTAGCGGGGACCGGGGAGCTGTTTTTT
>TRBV19|TRBJ2-2|TRBD1|-
CASGTGGLNTGELFF
TGTGCCAGCGGGACAGGGGGCCTAAACACCGGGGAGCTGTTTTTT
>TRBV6-5|TRBJ1-2|TRBD1|-
CASSSQSTGGLANYGYTF
TGTGCCAGCAGTTCACAGTCAACAGGGGGCCTTGCGAACTATGGCTACACCTTC
>TRBV7-9|TRBJ1-3|TRBD1|many
CASSNRGAGNTIYF
TGTGCCAGCAGCAACAGGGGAGCTGGAAACACCATATATTTT
>TRBV3-1|TRBJ2-7|-|-
CASSPSLRGIEDEQYF
TGTGCCAGCAGTCCCAGCCTCAGGGGTATAGAAGACGAGCAGTACTTC
>TRBV11-2|TRBJ1-1|-|-
CASSLLGVLNTEAFF
TGTGCCAGCAGTTTACTGGGGGTCTTGAACACTGAAGCTTTCTTT
>TRBV12-3/TRBV12-4|TRBJ1-2|-|few
CASSFPDIRYGYTF
TGTGCCAGCAGTTTCCCGGACATACGCTATGGCTACACCTTC
>TRBV2|TRBJ2-7|-|few
CASLPWDDDTYEQYF
TGTGCCAGCCTCCCCTGGGACGATGACACCTACGAGCAGTACTTC
>TRBV24-1|TRBJ2-1|TRBD2|many
CATSDSTSGGSGYNEQFF
TGTGCCACCAGTGATTCGACTAGCGGGGGGTCGGGGTACAATGAGCAGTTCTTC
>TRBV29-1|TRBJ2-7|TRBD1|many
CSVGGQLYEQYF
TGCAGCGTTGGGGGACAGCTCTACGAGCAGTACTTC
>TRBV4-1|TRBJ1-5|-|-
CASSLHRDGSNQPQHF
TGCGCCAGCAGCCTCCACCGGGACGGTAGCAATCAGCCCCAGCATTTT
>TRBV12-3/TRBV12-4|TRBJ2-5|TRBD1|few
CASNRGQGAAETQYF
TGTGCCAGCAATAGGGGACAGGGGGCAGCGGAGACCCAGTACTTC
>TRBV2|TRBJ2-5|-|-
CASSETWASQETQYF
TGTGCCAGCAGTGAAACCTGGGCTAGTCAAGAGACCCAGTACTTC
>TRBV29-1|TRBJ2-5|-|many
CSVDGAAETQYF
TGCAGCGTTGACGGGGCGGCAGAGACCCAGTACTTC